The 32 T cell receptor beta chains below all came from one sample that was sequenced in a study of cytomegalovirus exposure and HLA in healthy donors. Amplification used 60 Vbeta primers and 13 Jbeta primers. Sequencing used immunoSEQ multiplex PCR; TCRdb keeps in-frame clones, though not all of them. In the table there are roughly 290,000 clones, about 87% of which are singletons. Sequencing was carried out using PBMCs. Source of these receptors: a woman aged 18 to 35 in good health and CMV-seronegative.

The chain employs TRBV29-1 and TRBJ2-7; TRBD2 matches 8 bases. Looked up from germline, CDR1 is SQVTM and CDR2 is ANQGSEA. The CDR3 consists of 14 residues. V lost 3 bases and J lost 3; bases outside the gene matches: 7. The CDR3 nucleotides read TGCAGCGTTGAGGGTAGCGGGACCCACTACGAGCAGTACTTC. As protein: CSVEGSGTHYEQYF.

In DNA, the CDR3 is TGCAGCGTTGAGAGGCAAAAGGTAAACACCATATATTTT. This codes for CSVERQKVNTIYF. The V gene is TRBV29-1, the J gene TRBJ1-3; no firm D call. This CDR3 is built from 13 residues. V was pared by 3 bases and J by 6 bases, with 12 bases between. The V gene's germline CDR1 is SQVTM and CDR2 ANQGSEA.

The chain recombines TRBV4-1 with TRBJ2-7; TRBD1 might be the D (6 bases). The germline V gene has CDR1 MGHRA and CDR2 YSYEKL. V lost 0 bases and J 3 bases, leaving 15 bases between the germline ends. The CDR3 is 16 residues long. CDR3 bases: TGCGCCAGCAGCCAAGAGTCGGCAGGACAGTACTACGAGCAGTACTTC. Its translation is CASSQESAGQYYEQYF.

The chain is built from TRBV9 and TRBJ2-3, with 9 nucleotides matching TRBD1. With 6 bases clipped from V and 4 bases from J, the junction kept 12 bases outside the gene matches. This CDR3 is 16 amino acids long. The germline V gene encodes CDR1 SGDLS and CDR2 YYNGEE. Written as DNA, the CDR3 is TGTGCCAGCAACGAACGGGGACAGGGTGGGCCAGATACGCAGTATTTT. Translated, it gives CASNERGQGGPDTQYF.

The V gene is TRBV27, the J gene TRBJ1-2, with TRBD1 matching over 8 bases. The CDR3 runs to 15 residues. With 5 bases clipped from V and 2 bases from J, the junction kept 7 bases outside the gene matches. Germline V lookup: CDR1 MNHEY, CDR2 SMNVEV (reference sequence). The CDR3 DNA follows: TGTGCCAGCAGTCCCCTCGGACAGGGAAACTATGGCTACACCTTC. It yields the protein CASSPLGQGNYGYTF.

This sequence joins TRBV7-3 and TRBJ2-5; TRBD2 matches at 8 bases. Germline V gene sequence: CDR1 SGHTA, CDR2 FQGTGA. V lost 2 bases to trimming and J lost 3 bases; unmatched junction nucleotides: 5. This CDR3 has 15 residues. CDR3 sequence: CASSLSPGGEETQYF. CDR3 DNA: TGTGCCAGCAGCTTATCTCCGGGGGGGGAAGAGACCCAGTACTTC.

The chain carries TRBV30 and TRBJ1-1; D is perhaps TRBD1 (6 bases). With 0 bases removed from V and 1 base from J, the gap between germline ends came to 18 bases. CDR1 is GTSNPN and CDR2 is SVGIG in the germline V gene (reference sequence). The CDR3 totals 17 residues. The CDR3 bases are TGTGCCTGGAGTGTTTCCCGATCCGGGACATCGAACACTGAAGCTTTCTTT. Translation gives CAWSVSRSGTSNTEAFF.

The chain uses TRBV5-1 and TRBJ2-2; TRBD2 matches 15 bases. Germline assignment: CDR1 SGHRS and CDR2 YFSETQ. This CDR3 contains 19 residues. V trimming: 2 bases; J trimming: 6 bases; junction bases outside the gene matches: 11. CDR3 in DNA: TGCGCCAGCAGCTTCGCCAGGACTAGCGGGGGGGCCGTCCCCGGGGAGCTGTTTTTT. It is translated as CASSFARTSGGAVPGELFF.

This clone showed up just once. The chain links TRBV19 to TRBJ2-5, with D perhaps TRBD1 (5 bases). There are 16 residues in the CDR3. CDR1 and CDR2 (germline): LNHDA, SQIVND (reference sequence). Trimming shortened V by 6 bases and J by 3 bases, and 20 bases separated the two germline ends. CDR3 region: CASSGIRQLSKETQYF. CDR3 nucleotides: TGTGCCAGTAGCGGAATACGACAGCTCTCCAAAGAGACCCAGTACTTC.

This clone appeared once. The CDR3 here is CASSLQENTEAFF. The CDR3 DNA follows: TGTGCCAGTAGCCTGCAGGAGAACACTGAAGCTTTCTTT. This chain joins TRBV19 and TRBJ1-1; no definite D call. The germline CDR1 and CDR2 sequences are LNHDA and SQIVND (reference sequence). There are 13 residues in the CDR3. Trimming shortened V by 6 bases and J by 1 base, and 9 bases separated the two germline ends.

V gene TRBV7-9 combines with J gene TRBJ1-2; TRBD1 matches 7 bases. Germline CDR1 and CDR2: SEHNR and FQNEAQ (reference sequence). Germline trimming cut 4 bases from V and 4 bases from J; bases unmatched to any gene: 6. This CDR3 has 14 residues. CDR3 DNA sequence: TGTGCCAGCAGCTCCCTGACAGGGACCTATGGCTACACCTTC. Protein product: CASSSLTGTYGYTF.

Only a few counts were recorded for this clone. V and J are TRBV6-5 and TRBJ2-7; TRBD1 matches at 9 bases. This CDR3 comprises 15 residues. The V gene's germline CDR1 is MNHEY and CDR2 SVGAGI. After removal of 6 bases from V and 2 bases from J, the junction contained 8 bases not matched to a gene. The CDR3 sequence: CASRSGQGLTYEQYF. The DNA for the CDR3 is TGTGCCAGCAGGAGCGGACAGGGGTTGACCTACGAGCAGTACTTC.

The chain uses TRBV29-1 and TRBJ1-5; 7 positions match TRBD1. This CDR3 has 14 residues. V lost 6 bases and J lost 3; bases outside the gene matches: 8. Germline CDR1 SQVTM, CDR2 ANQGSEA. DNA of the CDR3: TGCAGCGTCCACTCGGGACAGATCAATCAGCCCCAGCATTTT. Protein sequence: CSVHSGQINQPQHF.

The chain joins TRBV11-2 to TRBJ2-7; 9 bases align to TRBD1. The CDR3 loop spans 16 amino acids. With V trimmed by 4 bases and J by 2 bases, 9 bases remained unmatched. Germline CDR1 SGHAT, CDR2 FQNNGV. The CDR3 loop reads CASSSPGTGFPYEQYF. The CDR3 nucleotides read TGTGCCAGCAGCTCCCCCGGGACAGGGTTTCCCTACGAGCAGTACTTC.

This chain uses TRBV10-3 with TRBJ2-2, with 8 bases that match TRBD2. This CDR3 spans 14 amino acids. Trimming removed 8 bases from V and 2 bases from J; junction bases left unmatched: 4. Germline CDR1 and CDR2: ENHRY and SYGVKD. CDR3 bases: TGTGCCATCCAGCGGGGGCCTAACACCGGGGAGCTGTTTTTT. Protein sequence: CAIQRGPNTGELFF.

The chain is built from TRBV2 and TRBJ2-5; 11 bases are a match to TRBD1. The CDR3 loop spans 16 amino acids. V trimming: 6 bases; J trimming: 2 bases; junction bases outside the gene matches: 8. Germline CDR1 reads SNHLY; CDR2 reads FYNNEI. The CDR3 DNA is TGTGCCAGCAGCCGGGGACAGGGGGAATTACAAGAGACCCAGTACTTC. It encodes CASSRGQGELQETQYF. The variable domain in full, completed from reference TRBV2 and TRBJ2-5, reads EPEVTQTPSHQVTQMGQEVILRCVPISNHLYFYWYRQILGQKVEFLVSFYNNEISEKSEIFDDQFSVERPDGSNFTLKIRSTKLEDSAMYFCASSRGQGELQETQYFGPGTRLLVL.

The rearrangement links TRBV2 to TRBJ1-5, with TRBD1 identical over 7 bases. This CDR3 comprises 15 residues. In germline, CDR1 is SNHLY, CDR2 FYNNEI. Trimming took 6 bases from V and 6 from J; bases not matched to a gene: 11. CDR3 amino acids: CASRRTGDMGQPQHF. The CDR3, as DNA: TGTGCCAGCAGAAGAACAGGGGATATGGGTCAGCCCCAGCATTTT.

The CDR3 reads CASSLEGAGSPYEQYF. The CDR3 DNA reads TGTGCCAGCAGCTTAGAGGGGGCAGGCTCTCCCTACGAGCAGTACTTC. The J gene is TRBJ2-7, the V gene TRBV7-8; TRBD1 aligns across 7 bases. V lost 1 base to trimming and J lost 2 bases; unmatched junction nucleotides: 8. The CDR3 is 16 amino acids. Looked up from germline, CDR1 is SGHVS and CDR2 is FQNEAQ.

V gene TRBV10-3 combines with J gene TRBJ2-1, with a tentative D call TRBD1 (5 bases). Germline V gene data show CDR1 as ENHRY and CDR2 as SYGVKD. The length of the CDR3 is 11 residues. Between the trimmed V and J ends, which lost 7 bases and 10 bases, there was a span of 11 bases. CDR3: CAITRQPEQFF. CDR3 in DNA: TGTGCCATCACCCGACAGCCCGAGCAGTTCTTC.

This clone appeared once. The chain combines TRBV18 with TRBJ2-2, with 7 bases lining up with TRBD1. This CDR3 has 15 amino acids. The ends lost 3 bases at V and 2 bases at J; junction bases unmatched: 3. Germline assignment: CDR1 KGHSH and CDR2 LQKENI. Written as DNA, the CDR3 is TGTGCCAGCTCACCCGGACAGGAAAACACCGGGGAGCTGTTTTTT. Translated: CASSPGQENTGELFF.

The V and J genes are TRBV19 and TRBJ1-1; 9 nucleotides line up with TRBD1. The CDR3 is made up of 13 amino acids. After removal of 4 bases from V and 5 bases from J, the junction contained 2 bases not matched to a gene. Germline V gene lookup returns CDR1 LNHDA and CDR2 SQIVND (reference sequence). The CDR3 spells CASSRQGETEAFF. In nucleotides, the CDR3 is TGTGCCAGTAGTAGACAGGGGGAAACTGAAGCTTTCTTT.

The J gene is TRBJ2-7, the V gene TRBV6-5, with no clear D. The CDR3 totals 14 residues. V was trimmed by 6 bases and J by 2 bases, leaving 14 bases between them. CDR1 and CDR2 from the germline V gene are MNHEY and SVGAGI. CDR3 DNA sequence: TGTGCCAGCAGAGCCACGATCCATCCCTACGAGCAGTACTTC. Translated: CASRATIHPYEQYF.

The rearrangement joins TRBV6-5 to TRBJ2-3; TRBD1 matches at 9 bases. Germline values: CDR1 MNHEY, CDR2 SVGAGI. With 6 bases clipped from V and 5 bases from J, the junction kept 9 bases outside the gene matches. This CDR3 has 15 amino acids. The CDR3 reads CASRIGQGMGDTQYF. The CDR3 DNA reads TGTGCCAGCAGGATCGGACAGGGGATGGGAGATACGCAGTATTTT.

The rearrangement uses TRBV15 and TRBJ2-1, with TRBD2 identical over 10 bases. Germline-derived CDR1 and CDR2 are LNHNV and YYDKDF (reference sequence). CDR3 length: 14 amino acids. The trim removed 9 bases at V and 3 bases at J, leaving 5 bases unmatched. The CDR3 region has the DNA TGTGCCACGCGCACTAGCGGGATCTACAATGAGCAGTTCTTC. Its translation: CATRTSGIYNEQFF.

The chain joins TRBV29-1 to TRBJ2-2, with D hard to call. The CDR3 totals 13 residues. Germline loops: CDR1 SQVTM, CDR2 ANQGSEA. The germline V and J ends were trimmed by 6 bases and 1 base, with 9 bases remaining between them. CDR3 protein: CSVPNRNTGELFF. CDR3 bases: TGCAGCGTCCCGAACAGGAACACCGGGGAGCTGTTTTTT.

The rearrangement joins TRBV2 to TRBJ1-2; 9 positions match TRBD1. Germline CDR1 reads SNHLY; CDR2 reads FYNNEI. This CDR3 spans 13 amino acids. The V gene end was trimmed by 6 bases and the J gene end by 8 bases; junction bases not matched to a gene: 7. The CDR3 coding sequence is TGTGCCAGCAGGTACGGACAGGGGAGCGGCTACACCTTC. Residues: CASRYGQGSGYTF.

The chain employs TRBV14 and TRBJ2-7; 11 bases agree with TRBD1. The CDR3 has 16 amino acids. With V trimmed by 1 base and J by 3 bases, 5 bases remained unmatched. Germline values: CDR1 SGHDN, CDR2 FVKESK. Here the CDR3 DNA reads TGTGCCAGCAGCCAAGTGGTCGGGACAGGGGGCTACGAGCAGTACTTC. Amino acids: CASSQVVGTGGYEQYF. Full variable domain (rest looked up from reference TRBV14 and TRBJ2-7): EAGVTQFPSHSVIEKGQTVTLRCDPISGHDNLYWYRRVMGKEIKFLLHFVKESKQDESGMPNNRFLAERTGGTYSTLKVQPAELEDSGVYFCASSQVVGTGGYEQYFGPGTRLTVT.

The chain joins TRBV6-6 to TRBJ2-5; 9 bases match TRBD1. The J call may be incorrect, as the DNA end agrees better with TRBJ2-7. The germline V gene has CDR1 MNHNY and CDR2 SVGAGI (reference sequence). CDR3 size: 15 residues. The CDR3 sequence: CASRAPTGGSDEQYF. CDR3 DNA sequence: TGTGCCAGCAGAGCACCGACAGGGGGATCCGACGAGCAGTACTTC.

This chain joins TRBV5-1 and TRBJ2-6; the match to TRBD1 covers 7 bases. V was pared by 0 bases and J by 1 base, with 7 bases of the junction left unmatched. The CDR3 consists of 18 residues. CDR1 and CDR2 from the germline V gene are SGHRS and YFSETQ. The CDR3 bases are TGCGCCAGCAGCTTGGGCGCAGGGGGTACTTCTGGGGCCAACGTCCTGACTTTC. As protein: CASSLGAGGTSGANVLTF.

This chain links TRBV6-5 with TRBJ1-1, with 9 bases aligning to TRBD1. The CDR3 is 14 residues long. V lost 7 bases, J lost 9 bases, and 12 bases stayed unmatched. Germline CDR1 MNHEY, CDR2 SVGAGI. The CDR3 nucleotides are TGTGCCAGCATCGCGCCGGGACAGGGTTTTAAAGCTTTCTTT. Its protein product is CASIAPGQGFKAFF.

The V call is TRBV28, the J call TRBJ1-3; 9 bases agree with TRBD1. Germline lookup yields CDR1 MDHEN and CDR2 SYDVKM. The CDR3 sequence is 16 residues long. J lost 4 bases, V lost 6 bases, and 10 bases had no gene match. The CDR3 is CASRLEPGQGGNTIYF. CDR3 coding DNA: TGTGCCAGCAGACTGGAACCGGGACAGGGAGGAAACACCATATATTTT.

This CDR3 reads CATSREQSLAKNIQYF. The CDR3 bases are TGTGCCACCAGCAGAGAGCAGTCCTTAGCCAAAAACATTCAGTACTTC. This chain connects TRBV15 to TRBJ2-4; no clear D gene. Between the trimmed V and J ends, which lost 0 bases and 0 bases, there was a span of 9 bases. Germline V CDR1 and CDR2: LNHNV, YYDKDF (reference sequence). The CDR3 is 16 amino acids.